This paragraph covers one T cell receptor (beta chain) sequence. With 2 bases clipped from V and 6 bases from J, the junction kept 8 bases outside the gene matches. The CDR3 length is 17 residues. The germline gives CDR1 KGHSH, CDR2 LQKENI. This sample is part of a study of blood T cell repertoires in COVID-19. Study summary: COVID-19 samples collected from the United States, Italy and Spain covered acute and convalescent phases.

Original processing notes: Amplified reference gene primers provided the basis for estimating nucleated cell counts. Sequencing used immunoSEQ multiplex PCR; TCRdb keeps in-frame clones, though not all of them. V and J calls and clone size are copied from that table; D and trimming were computed from the DNA. The repertoire holds under 250,000 clones, with 65% to 90% as singletons. The sequence came from a human donor in a cohort sampled during active COVID-19. Specimen: peripheral blood. This sequence joins TRBV18 and TRBJ2-2; 11 nucleotides line up with TRBD2. The CDR3 region is CASSPGLAGGSAGELFF. For the CDR3, the DNA is TGTGCCAGCTCACCAGGTCTAGCGGGAGGTTCGGCCGGGGAGCTGTTTTTT.